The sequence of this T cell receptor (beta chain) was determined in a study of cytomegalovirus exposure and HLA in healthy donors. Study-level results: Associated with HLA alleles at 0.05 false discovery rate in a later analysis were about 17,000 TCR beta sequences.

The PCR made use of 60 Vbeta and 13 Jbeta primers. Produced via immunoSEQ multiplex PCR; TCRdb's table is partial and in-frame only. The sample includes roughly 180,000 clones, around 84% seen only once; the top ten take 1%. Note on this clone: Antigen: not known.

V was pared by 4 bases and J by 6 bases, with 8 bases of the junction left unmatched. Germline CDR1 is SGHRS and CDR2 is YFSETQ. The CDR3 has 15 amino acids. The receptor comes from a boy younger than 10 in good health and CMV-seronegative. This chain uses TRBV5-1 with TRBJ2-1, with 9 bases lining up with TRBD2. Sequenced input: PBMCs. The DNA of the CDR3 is TGCGCCAGCAGCCCCTTAGCGGGGGACGTCAATGAGCAGTTCTTC. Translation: CASSPLAGDVNEQFF.